Listed below are T cell receptor beta chains from one sample, sequenced in a study of T cell changes during pregnancy in multiple sclerosis. Libraries were prepared by immunoSEQ multiplex PCR; TCRdb keeps only in-frame clonotypes and omits some of them. The data show about 72,000 clones, roughly nine tenths seen once. Sequencing used peripheral blood, obtained in the first trimester of pregnancy. The receptor source for this set is a female donor in good health, enrolled as a control in a pregnancy study. CDR3s leave out the opening cysteine and the closing phenylalanine or tryptophan. Fields, in order: D gene, CDR3 length, V gene, CDR3 protein. A D gene is named only where the DNA matches it firmly.

>-|11|TRBV27
ATRVPFTDTQY
>TRBD2|16|TRBV4-1
ASSQEGGSGSGTDTQY
>-|11|TRBV5-1
ASSLGASYEQY
>-|11|TRBV2
ASSEEGAGELF
>-|13|TRBV18
ASSPQGPGDQPQH
>TRBD2|12|TRBV10-3
ASEAGLGAHEQF
>-|12|TRBV6-5
ASTLTQGNTEAF
>TRBD1|12|TRBV5-1
ASSFGQGGNEQF
>-|10|TRBV6-1
ASSEYGYEQY
>TRBD2|12|TRBV9
ASGRAGGVLEQF
>-|9|TRBV12-5
ASGLGGPLT
>-|13|TRBV9
ASSVVGQNTDTQY
>-|11|TRBV7-2
ASSLVRGDEQY
>TRBD2|16|TRBV14
ASSQGIRSSGYQETQY
>-|12|TRBV6-5
ASSRGKSNQPQH
>TRBD1|13|TRBV28
ASSLRDRGRHEQY
>-|14|TRBV4-1
ASSQGGWARPYGYT
>-|14|TRBV6-1
ASSEALGLLDQPQH
>TRBD1|13|TRBV7-9
ASSPVGQDVSEQF
>TRBD1|14|TRBV4-1
ASSQDPGTGPTEAF
>TRBD1|14|TRBV7-8
ASSVTLTGKMYEQY
>-|13|TRBV5-6
ASSLGTTTIGGQF
>-|15|TRBV7-9
ASSLGSGGPGANVLT
>TRBD1|12|TRBV7-8
ASSSETGPYEQY
>-|13|TRBV5-1
ASSQQRTVQETQY
>TRBD1|11|TRBV4-1
ASSQDLGTGSY
>TRBD1|15|TRBV25-1
ASSESGQGWGKNIQY
>-|12|TRBV6-5
ASSIAGSSYEQY
>-|12|TRBV5-1
ATRDTGGAGELF
>-|12|TRBV19
ASRREGGAYEQY
>-|13|TRBV28
ASSLSAGKGETQY
>-|13|TRBV5-6
ASSLRGLPNYGYT
>TRBD2|13|TRBV27
ASSLTSGNGNEQF
>TRBD1|12|TRBV2
ASSKDRQADTQY
>TRBD1|14|TRBV4-1
ASSQGVRGPDNEQF
>-|13|TRBV5-1
ASSLIQIPNTEAF
>TRBD2|11|TRBV13
ASSLSGRDTQY
>TRBD1|16|TRBV30
AWSGGQGLLSYNSPLH
>TRBD2|13|TRBV13
ASSQRLAGWETQY
>TRBD2|15|TRBV4-1
ASSQGSSGRRGDTQY
>-|13|TRBV2
ASRGQPIGNTEAF
>TRBD2|12|TRBV27
ASSYSGFYNEQF
>-|13|TRBV2
ASSEDRLATDTQY
>TRBD2|13|TRBV7-2
ASSLEASGGSEQF
>-|13|TRBV11-2
ASSLVTGLVETQY
>-|11|TRBV5-1
ASSLAGIDGYT
>TRBD2|14|TRBV5-1
ASSLGGRSGQETQY
>TRBD2|15|TRBV28
ASSLFTSGRARDTQY
>-|11|TRBV11-2
ASSLGLNYGYT
>-|13|TRBV15
ATSRAPTGSYEQY
>-|14|TRBV4-1
ASSQVVADPYNEQF
>TRBD1|13|TRBV2
ASTIDRGNTGELF
>TRBD1|13|TRBV6-1
ASIEGAAGANVLT
>-|18|TRBV5-1
ASSLGLNIGGNGISYEQY